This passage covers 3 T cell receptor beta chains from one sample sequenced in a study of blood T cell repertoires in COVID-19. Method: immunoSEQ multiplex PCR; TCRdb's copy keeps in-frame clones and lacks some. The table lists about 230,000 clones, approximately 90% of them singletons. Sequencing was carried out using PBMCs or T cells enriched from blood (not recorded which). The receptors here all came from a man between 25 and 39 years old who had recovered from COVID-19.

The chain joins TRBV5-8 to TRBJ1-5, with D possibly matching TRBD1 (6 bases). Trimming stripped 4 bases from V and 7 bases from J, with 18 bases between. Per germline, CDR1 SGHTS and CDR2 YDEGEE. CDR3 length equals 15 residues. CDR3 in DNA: TGTGCCAGCAGCCTCTATGGGGGCACAATCCAGCCCCAGCATTTT. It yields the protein CASSLYGGTIQPQHF.

Here the CDR3 DNA reads TGTGCCAGCAGTGATCATTTTGGGCCAGGGGCTTTCTTT. Amino acids: CASSDHFGPGAFF. V and J are TRBV6-1 and TRBJ1-1; D possibly corresponds to TRBD1 (5 bases). V lost 3 bases and J 11 bases, leaving 16 bases between the germline ends. Germline CDR1 is MNHNS and CDR2 is SASEGT. This CDR3 is 13 amino acids long.

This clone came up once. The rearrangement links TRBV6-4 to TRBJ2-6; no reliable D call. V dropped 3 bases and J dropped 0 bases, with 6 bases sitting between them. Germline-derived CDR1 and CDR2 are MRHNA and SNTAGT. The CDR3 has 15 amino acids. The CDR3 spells CASSEQNSGANVLTF. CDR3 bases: TGTGCCAGCAGTGAACAAAACTCTGGGGCCAACGTCCTGACTTTC.